The 14 T cell receptor beta chains below all came from one sample that was sequenced in a study of cytomegalovirus exposure and HLA in healthy donors. Clones were read by immunoSEQ multiplex PCR, and TCRdb kept only the in-frame ones, dropping some. Here the sample spans under 150,000 clones, approximately 84% being singletons. Sequencing input: PBMCs. The receptors stem from a woman aged 25-40 years in good health and CMV-seronegative.

This chain uses TRBV19 with TRBJ2-7; 7 nucleotides align to TRBD1. This CDR3 has 14 residues. Germline V gene sequence: CDR1 LNHDA, CDR2 SQIVND (reference sequence). V shed 5 bases, J shed 2 bases, and the junction held 6 bases outside the gene matches. As DNA, the CDR3 is TGTGCCAGTAGTGTCCGGGACAGTCCCTACGAGCAGTACTTC. Protein sequence: CASSVRDSPYEQYF.

This chain connects TRBV6-5 to TRBJ1-5; the D is unclear. Trimming took off 5 bases at V and 1 base at J, with 9 bases between the two ends. The germline V gene encodes CDR1 MNHEY and CDR2 SVGAGI. This CDR3 is built from 14 residues. CDR3 coding DNA: TGTGCCAGCAGTGATCAGTCCAGCAATCAGCCCCAGCATTTT. Its translation: CASSDQSSNQPQHF.

The chain has TRBV19 and TRBJ1-5, with 7 positions matching TRBD1. Germline assignment: CDR1 LNHDA and CDR2 SQIVND (reference sequence). The CDR3 covers 17 residues. The V gene end was trimmed by 5 bases and the J gene end by 0 bases; junction bases not matched to a gene: 10. CDR3 sequence (DNA): TGTGCCAGTAGTTCCGACAGGGATTACTATAGCAATCAGCCCCAGCATTTT. Translation gives CASSSDRDYYSNQPQHF. Full variable domain (rest looked up from reference TRBV19 and TRBJ1-5): DGGITQSPKYLFRKEGQNVTLSCEQNLNHDAMYWYRQDPGQGLRLIYYSQIVNDFQKGDIAEGYSVSREKKESFPLTVTSAQKNPTAFYLCASSSDRDYYSNQPQHFGDGTRLSIL.

This clone was seen only a few times. This chain links TRBV7-2 with TRBJ2-3; D is possibly TRBD2 (6 bases). Germline V CDR1 and CDR2: SGHTA, FQGNSA. This CDR3 has 17 amino acids. Trimming pared 5 bases from V and 2 bases from J, leaving 20 bases between. The CDR3 reads CASSQIVGAGITDTQYF. CDR3 coding DNA: TGTGCCAGCAGCCAAATCGTTGGGGCGGGGATCACAGATACGCAGTATTTT.

The gene calls are TRBV9 and TRBJ2-6, with TRBD1 identical over 7 bases. The germline V gene encodes CDR1 SGDLS and CDR2 YYNGEE. This CDR3 has 18 amino acids. J gave up 1 base and V 3 bases, and 10 bases lay outside the gene matches. The CDR3 region is CASSALPGTVSGANVLTF. The CDR3 coding sequence is TGTGCCAGCAGCGCTCTCCCCGGGACAGTTTCTGGGGCCAACGTCCTGACTTTC.

The rearrangement joins TRBV11-2 to TRBJ2-1; no firm D call. Germline CDR1 SGHAT, CDR2 FQNNGV. There are 14 residues in the CDR3. V lost 0 bases and J lost 5, with 8 bases in between. For the CDR3, the DNA is TGTGCCAGCAGCTTAGACAGTTTCAACAATGAGCAGTTCTTC. Translating it yields CASSLDSFNNEQFF.

This chain joins TRBV5-4 and TRBJ1-4, with TRBD1 matching 7 bases. Germline V CDR1 and CDR2: SGHNT, YYREEE (reference sequence). The CDR3 consists of 16 residues. The junction had 11 bases not matched to a gene; V was cut back by 4 bases and J by 5 bases. CDR3 nucleotides: TGTGCCAGCAGCACCGTTCGGGCAGGGGGAAATGAAAAACTGTTTTTT. Translation gives CASSTVRAGGNEKLFF.

The rearrangement uses TRBV6-1 and TRBJ1-2; 8 bases line up with TRBD1. The germline gives CDR1 MNHNS, CDR2 SASEGT. Germline trimming cut 5 bases from V and 4 bases from J; bases unmatched to any gene: 6. The CDR3 is made up of 14 amino acids. The CDR3 here is CASSRDRSGYGYTF. As DNA, the CDR3 is TGTGCCAGCAGTCGGGACAGGTCTGGCTATGGCTACACCTTC.

This clone was detected a few times. The chain joins TRBV19 to TRBJ1-5, with TRBD1 matching over 7 bases. Germline assignment: CDR1 LNHDA and CDR2 SQIVND (reference sequence). The ends lost 6 bases at V and 6 bases at J; junction bases unmatched: 5. CDR3 length: 13 residues. The CDR3 nucleotides read TGTGCCAGTAGCGACAGGGTGGGTCAGCCCCAGCATTTT. Translating gives CASSDRVGQPQHF.

The chain recombines TRBV28 with TRBJ2-2, with 8 bases fitting TRBD1. Germline V CDR1 and CDR2: MDHEN, SYDVKM. Trimming removed 5 bases from V and 1 base from J; junction bases left unmatched: 6. The CDR3 spans 16 residues. The CDR3 protein is CASSPYGTGNTGELFF. In nucleotides, the CDR3 is TGTGCCAGCAGTCCTTACGGGACAGGGAACACCGGGGAGCTGTTTTTT.

The chain employs TRBV5-1 and TRBJ2-7; TRBD1 agrees at 10 bases. Germline CDR1 is SGHRS and CDR2 is YFSETQ. The CDR3 is 16 residues long. The V gene end was trimmed by 1 base and the J gene end by 6 bases; junction bases not matched to a gene: 10. The CDR3 sequence: CASSLRPGQGSIEQYF. DNA of the CDR3: TGCGCCAGCAGCTTGAGACCGGGACAGGGGTCGATCGAGCAGTACTTC. The full variable domain, with the rest looked up from reference TRBV5-1 and TRBJ2-7, is KAGVTQTPRYLIKTRGQQVTLSCSPISGHRSVSWYQQTPGQGLQFLFEYFSETQRNKGNFPGRFSGRQFSNSRSEMNVSTLELGDSALYLCASSLRPGQGSIEQYFGPGTRLTVT.

V and J are TRBV28 and TRBJ2-7; 12 nucleotides align to TRBD1. CDR3 size: 17 residues. Trimming removed 3 bases from V and 0 bases from J; junction bases left unmatched: 6. Germline CDR1 and CDR2: MDHEN and SYDVKM. CDR3 region: CASSFGTGGSRSYEQYF. The CDR3 DNA reads TGTGCCAGCAGTTTCGGGACAGGGGGCTCGCGCTCCTACGAGCAGTACTTC.

The V call is TRBV5-1, the J call TRBJ1-6; the match to TRBD1 covers 10 bases. This CDR3 is 16 amino acids long. CDR1 and CDR2 (germline): SGHRS, YFSETQ. V shed 0 bases, J shed 9 bases, and the junction held 6 bases outside the gene matches. CDR3 sequence (DNA): TGCGCCAGCAGCTTGGCCGGGGGACAGGGGAGTTCACCCCTCCACTTT. This sequence encodes CASSLAGGQGSSPLHF.

The chain couples TRBV9 to TRBJ2-7; 11 bases are a match to TRBD2. This CDR3 contains 17 residues. The germline V gene encodes CDR1 SGDLS and CDR2 YYNGEE. The V gene end was trimmed by 0 bases and the J gene end by 2 bases; junction bases not matched to a gene: 7. Here the CDR3 DNA reads TGTGCCAGCAGCGTAGGTCTAGCGGGGGGCAAAGCCTACGAGCAGTACTTC. As protein: CASSVGLAGGKAYEQYF. Looking up the rest from reference TRBV9 and TRBJ2-7 gives the full variable domain: DSGVTQTPKHLITATGQRVTLRCSPRSGDLSVYWYQQSLDQGLQFLIQYYNGEERAKGNILERFSAQQFPDLHSELNLSSLELGDSALYFCASSVGLAGGKAYEQYFGPGTRLTVT.